This entry describes one TCR beta chain. The data belong to a study of T-cell reconstitution after alpha-beta-depleted transplantation in children. During its preparation, the TCRbeta library received unique molecular identifiers. MiXCR was run by TCRdb on the PCR reads, yielding one entry per CDR3 protein. This sample has 400,000 to 500,000 distinct CDR3 sequences; roughly a tenth occur once, and the top ten carry 4.5% to 6%. The CDR3 length is 16 residues. Trimming shortened V by 2 bases and J by 2 bases, and 13 bases separated the two germline ends. Germline V CDR1 and CDR2: LGHDT, YNNKEL (reference sequence).

This clonotype was obtained from a human donor who donated a stem cell graft to a child with acute myeloid leukemia. The starting material was PBMCs from the stem cell graft donor, obtained from the stem cell graft. V usage is TRBV3-1 and J usage is TRBJ2-1, with a weak D call TRBD2 (5 bases). CDR3: CASSQTTRGAYNEQFF. The CDR3 nucleotides read TGTGCCAGCAGCCAAACCACCCGGGGAGCCTACAATGAGCAGTTCTTC.